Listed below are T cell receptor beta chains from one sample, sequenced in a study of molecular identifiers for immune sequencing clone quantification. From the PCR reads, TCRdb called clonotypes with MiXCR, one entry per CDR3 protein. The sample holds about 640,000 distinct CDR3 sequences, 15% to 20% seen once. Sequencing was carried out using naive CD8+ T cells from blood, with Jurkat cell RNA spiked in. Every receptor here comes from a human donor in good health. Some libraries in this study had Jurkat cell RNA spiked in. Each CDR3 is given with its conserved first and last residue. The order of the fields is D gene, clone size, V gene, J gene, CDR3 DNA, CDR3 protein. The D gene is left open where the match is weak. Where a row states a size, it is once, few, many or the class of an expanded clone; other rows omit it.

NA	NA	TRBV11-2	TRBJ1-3	TGTGCCAGCACCCATTTTGAAGGAAACACCATATATTTT	CASTHFEGNTIYF
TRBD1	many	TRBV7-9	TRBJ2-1	TGTGCCAGCAGCTTAGACAGGGGATACAATGAGCAGTTCTTC	CASSLDRGYNEQFF
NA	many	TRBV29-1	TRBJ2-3	TGCAGCGTTGTGGACATCACAGATACGCAGTATTTT	CSVVDITDTQYF
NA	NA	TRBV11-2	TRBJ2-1	TGTGCCAGCAGCGCGGGCCGGAACTTCGGGGGCTACAATGAGCAGTTCTTC	CASSAGRNFGGYNEQFF
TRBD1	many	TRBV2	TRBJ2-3	TGTGCCAGCAGCGATACAGGGGTCACACCACCCTCAGATACGCAGTATTTT	CASSDTGVTPPSDTQYF
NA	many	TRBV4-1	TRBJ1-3	TGCGCCAGCAGCCAAGATAGTAGGACAGATTTCTCTGGAAACACCATATATTTT	CASSQDSRTDFSGNTIYF
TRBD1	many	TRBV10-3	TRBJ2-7	TGTGCCATCAGTGCAATGGACAGGGGTTACGAGCAGTACTTC	CAISAMDRGYEQYF
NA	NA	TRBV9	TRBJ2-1	TGTGCCAGCAGCGTAGTGACTAGTTTTCCGGACAATGAGCAGTTCTTC	CASSVVTSFPDNEQFF
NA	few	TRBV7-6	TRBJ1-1	TGTGCCAGCAGCTTAGTGCCCCCCGTGACGGATAACACTGAAGCTTTCTTT	CASSLVPPVTDNTEAFF
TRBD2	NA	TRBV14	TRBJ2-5	TGTGCCAGCAGCCAAGTGACTAGCGTACGACAAGAGACCCAGTACTTC	CASSQVTSVRQETQYF
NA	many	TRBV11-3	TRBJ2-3	TGTGCCAGCAGCCAAAGAGGGTACACAGATACGCAGTATTTT	CASSQRGYTDTQYF
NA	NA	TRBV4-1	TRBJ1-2	TGCGCCAGCAGCCAAGATTCAGGGATCTCCTATGGCTACACCTTC	CASSQDSGISYGYTF
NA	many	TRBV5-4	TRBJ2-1	TGTGCCAGCAAGAGGAGCTCCTACAATGAGCAGTTCTTC	CASKRSSYNEQFF
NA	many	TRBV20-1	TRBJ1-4	TGCAGTGCTAGAGATCAGGACGGTGCAACTAATGAAAAACTGTTTTTT	CSARDQDGATNEKLFF
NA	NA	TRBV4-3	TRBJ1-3	TGCGCCAGCAGCCAAGATTATTGGAGTCCCAACGCCGGAGCCCTGAGAAACACCATATATTTT	CASSQDYWSPNAGALRNTIYF
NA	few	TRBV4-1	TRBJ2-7	TGCGCCAGCAGCCAATTATCCTTGGGTCAGGGGACCTCCTACGAGCAGTACTTC	CASSQLSLGQGTSYEQYF
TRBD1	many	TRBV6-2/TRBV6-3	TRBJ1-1	TGTGCCAGCAGCTACGGACCGGGCAGGGGGACTGAAGCTTTCTTT	CASSYGPGRGTEAFF
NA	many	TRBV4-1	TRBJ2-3	TGCGCCAGCAGCCCCGGCGGCACTGAGGAAGAGTATTTT	CASSPGGTEEEYF
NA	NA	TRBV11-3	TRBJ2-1	TGTGCCAGCAGCTCCAGTAACGACCCCTACAATGAGCAGTTCTTC	CASSSSNDPYNEQFF
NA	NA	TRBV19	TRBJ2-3	TGTGCCACTACGACCGGCGCGGGGCCAGATACGCAGTATTTT	CATTTGAGPDTQYF
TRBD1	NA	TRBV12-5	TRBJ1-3	TGTGCTAGTGGCCCAGGGGGGGCTGGAAACACCATATATTTT	CASGPGGAGNTIYF
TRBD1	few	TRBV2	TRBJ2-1	TGTGCCAGGGACCGGGACAGGGAATACAATGAGCAGTTCTTC	CARDRDREYNEQFF
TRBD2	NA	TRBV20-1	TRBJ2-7	TGCAGTGCTAGTCGGCTAGCGGGAGGGAACTCCTACGAGCAGTACTTC	CSASRLAGGNSYEQYF
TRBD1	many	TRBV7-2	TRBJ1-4	TGTGCCAGCAGCTCCTTTACCGGGACAGGGGTTTTTTCTAGAGGTGAAAAACTGTTTTTT	CASSSFTGTGVFSRGEKLFF
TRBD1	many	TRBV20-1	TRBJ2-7	TGCAGTGCTAGAGAGGGACAGACCTACGAGCAGTACTTC	CSAREGQTYEQYF
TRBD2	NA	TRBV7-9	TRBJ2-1	TGTGCCAGCAGCACCCCTCGAGCGGGGGGTTACAATGAGCAGTTCTTC	CASSTPRAGGYNEQFF
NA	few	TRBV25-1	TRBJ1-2	TGTGCCAGCAGTGGAGGAGGGCAGCTCCTCTATGGCTACACCTTC	CASSGGGQLLYGYTF